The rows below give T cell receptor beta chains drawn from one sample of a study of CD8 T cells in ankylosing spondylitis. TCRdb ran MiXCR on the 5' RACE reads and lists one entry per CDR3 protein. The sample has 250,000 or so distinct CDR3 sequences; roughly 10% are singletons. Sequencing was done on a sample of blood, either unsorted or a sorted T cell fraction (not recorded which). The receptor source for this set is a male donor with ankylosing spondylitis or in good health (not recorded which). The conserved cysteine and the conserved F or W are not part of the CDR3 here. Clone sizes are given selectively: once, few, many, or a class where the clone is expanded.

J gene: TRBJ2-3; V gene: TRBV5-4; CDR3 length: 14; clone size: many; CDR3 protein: ASSLGTSRSTDTQY
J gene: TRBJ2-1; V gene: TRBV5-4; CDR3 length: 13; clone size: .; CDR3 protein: ASSLGGSGHNEQF
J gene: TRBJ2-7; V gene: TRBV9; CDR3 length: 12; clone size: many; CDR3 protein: ASSVAAGSYEQY
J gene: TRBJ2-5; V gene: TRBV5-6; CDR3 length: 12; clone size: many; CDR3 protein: ASSLPGAKETQY
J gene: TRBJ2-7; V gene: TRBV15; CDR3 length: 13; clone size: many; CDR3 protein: ATSREGGLATEQY
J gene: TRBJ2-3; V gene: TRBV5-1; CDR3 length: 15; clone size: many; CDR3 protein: ASSLVELAGAADTQY
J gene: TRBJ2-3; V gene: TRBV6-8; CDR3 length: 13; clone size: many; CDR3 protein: ASSSPPHWADTQY
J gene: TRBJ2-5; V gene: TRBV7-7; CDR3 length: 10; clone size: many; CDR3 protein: ASSPFGGTQY
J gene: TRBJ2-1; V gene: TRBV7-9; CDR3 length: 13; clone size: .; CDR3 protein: ASSYPGTTHNEQF
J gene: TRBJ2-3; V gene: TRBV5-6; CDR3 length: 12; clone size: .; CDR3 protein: ASSLTQVGDTQY
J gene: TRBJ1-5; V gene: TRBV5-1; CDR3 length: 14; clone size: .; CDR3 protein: ASSLGTGSGAQPQH
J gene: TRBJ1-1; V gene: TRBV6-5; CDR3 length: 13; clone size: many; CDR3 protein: ASSWTGRLNTEAF
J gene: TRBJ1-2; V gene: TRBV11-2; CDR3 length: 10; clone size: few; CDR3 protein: ASSWTGSGYT
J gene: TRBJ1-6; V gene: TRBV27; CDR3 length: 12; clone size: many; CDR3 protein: ASSWTGKISPLH
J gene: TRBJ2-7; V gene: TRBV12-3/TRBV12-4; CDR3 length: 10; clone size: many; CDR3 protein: ASSLSPYEQY
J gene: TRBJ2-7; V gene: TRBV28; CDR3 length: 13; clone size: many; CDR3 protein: ASSSHKGQDYEQY